This T cell receptor (beta chain) was sequenced during a study of siplizumab effects on memory and regulatory T cells (dated by TCRdb to the late 2010s). Regarding the research as a whole: The effect of the anti-CD2 antibody siplizumab on alloreactive T-cell subsets was examined in allogeneic mixed lymphocyte reactions constructed from human PBMCs. The paper's findings and limits, for the study overall: Among mappable alloreactive CD4+ clones, the Treg-derived fraction averaged 68.8% with siplizumab versus around 29% in control reactions. Whether proliferating Tregs from siplizumab cultures were suppressive was not functionally confirmed. The cumulative frequency of alloreactive sequences that could be traced back to unstimulated CD4+ memory T cells was significantly reduced by siplizumab. Because sequences at frequencies below about 10^-5 were poorly captured, only a minor fraction of alloreactive clones could be mapped back to unstimulated subsets. Greater diversity appeared to be present in unstimulated naive T cells than in memory T cells, and a substantial contribution to the alloresponse seemed to be made by naive cells. About 80-96% of proliferating CD4+ or CD8+ clones could not be given a naive or memory phenotype.

Library preparation used the immunoSEQ multiplex PCR assay. Roughly 10^5 TCR templates per sample were assayed on the deep sequencing platform. Genomic DNA extracted from sorted T cells was used for TCRbeta CDR3 sequencing. In the source study's methods: The R programming language was used for clonal analysis of TCRbeta CDR3 data. Comparing unstimulated samples against CFSE-low samples taken after the reaction was how alloreactive CD4+ and CD8+ clones were defined. Regulatory or non-regulatory origin of alloreactive CD4+ clones was assigned by matching sequences to the sorted unstimulated Treg and non-Treg repertoires. What TCRdb holds here is the immuneACCESS table cut down to in-frame rearrangements. Part of the clones is not present; checked against another copy, under half of the missing clones reflect an unresolved V gene, and the others are unexplained. V, J and clone size reflect that table, while D and trimming were determined from the DNA. For this sample the table gives some 75,000 clones, of which around 93% were detected only once. About 5% of the sample lies in the top ten.

CDR1 and CDR2 are read off the germline V gene (reference sequence) as LNHDA and SQIVND. The CDR3 runs 12 amino acids, cysteine and phenylalanine included. This entry keeps only the CDR3 DNA: 36 bases, framed from base 1. V drops 10 bases and J drops 3 bases, leaving 10 bases in between. Sorted unstimulated T cells, along with proliferating T cells recovered from mixed lymphocyte reactions, underwent TCRbeta CDR3 sequencing. Fresh whole blood from ten HLA-typed healthy donors served as the source for isolating PBMCs. There are a few counts of this clone. No cognate antigen has been identified for it. No base-level quality is on record; no much larger clone is a single base apart.

The sample was CD8+ T cells sorted from blood. The receptor was isolated from a human donor in good health. Here the chain combines TRBV19 and TRBJ1-5; no D gene can be assigned with confidence. The nucleotide sequence is TGTGCCAAAGGACGGGACAATCAGCCCCAGCATTTT. Translated, this gives CAKGRDNQPQHF.